This TCR beta chain was identified in a study of regulatory T cells in long-lasting Graves disease. According to the study, TCR beta libraries were built with iRepertoire HTBI primers and CDR3-region Arm-PCR. MiXCR, run by TCRdb on the multiplex PCR reads, gives a single entry per CDR3 protein. Among some 370,000 distinct CDR3 sequences listed, around 20% were seen once. Time point here: persistent/refractory GD, antithyroid drugs over 5 years with positive TRAb. Construction of the TCR library relied on RNA isolated from PBMCs. Patients came from an endocrinology department in Xi'an, China. This CDR3 contains 15 residues. Germline assignment: CDR1 PRHDT and CDR2 FYEKMQ (reference sequence). V gave up 0 bases and J gave up 5 bases, with 10 bases separating them.

This sequence originates from a female donor with Graves disease. The rearrangement links TRBV13 to TRBJ2-2, with no clear D. Here the sequenced sample was peripheral blood mononuclear cells (PBMCs), taken when the disease was refractory, from a patient treated with antithyroid drugs. The CDR3 DNA sequence: TGTGCCAGCAGCTTAGGCGTGTCCTATACCGGGGAGCTGTTTTTT. Protein: CASSLGVSYTGELFF. Supplemented by reference TRBV13 and TRBJ2-2, the full variable domain reads AAGVIQSPRHLIKEKRETATLKCYPIPRHDTVYWYQQGPGQDPQFLISFYEKMQSDKGSIPDRFSAQQFSDYHSELNMSSLELGDSALYFCASSLGVSYTGELFFGEGSRLTVL.